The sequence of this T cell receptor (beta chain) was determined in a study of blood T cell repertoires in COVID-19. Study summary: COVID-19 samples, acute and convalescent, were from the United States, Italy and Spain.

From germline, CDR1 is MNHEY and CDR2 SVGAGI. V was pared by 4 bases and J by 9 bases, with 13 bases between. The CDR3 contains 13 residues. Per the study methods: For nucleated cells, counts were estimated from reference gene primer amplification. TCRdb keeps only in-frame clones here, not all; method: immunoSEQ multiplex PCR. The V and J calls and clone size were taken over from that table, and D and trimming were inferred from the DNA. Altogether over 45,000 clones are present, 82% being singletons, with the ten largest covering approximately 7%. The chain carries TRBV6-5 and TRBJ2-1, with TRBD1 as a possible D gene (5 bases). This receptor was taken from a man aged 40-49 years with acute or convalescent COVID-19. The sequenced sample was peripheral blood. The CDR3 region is CASSFQGHSEQFF. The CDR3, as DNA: TGTGCCAGCAGTTTCCAGGGTCATAGTGAGCAGTTCTTC.